Following are 9 T cell receptor beta chains from one sample sequenced in a study of cytomegalovirus exposure and HLA in healthy donors. PCR amplification relied on 60 Vbeta primers (plus 13 Jbeta primers). Repertoires were generated with immunoSEQ multiplex PCR, while TCRdb's copy carries only in-frame clones and drops some. The repertoire holds 95,000 to 150,000 clones, with about 85% as singletons. The sample was PBMCs. These receptors originate from a man aged 50-59 years in good health and CMV-seronegative.

The chain couples TRBV9 to TRBJ2-7; D not certain. The CDR3 is 13 residues long. Trimming shortened V by 4 bases and J by 7 bases, and 15 bases separated the two germline ends. Per the germline V gene, CDR1 is SGDLS and CDR2 is YYNGEE. The CDR3 DNA reads TGTGCCAGCAGCCCGTCGGTCGGGTGGGAGCAGTACTTC. Encoded protein: CASSPSVGWEQYF.

The chain links TRBV30 to TRBJ1-2; the match to TRBD1 covers 8 bases. The CDR3 spans 14 residues. The J segment lost 4 bases and the V segment lost 3 bases, leaving 7 bases of the junction unmatched. From germline, CDR1 is GTSNPN and CDR2 SVGIG (reference sequence). CDR3 loop: CAWRARTGFYGYTF. In DNA, the CDR3 is TGTGCCTGGAGGGCCAGGACAGGGTTCTATGGCTACACCTTC. The full variable domain, its missing parts supplied by reference TRBV30 and TRBJ1-2, is SQTIHQWPATLVQPVGSPLSLECTVEGTSNPNLYWYRQAAGRGLQLLFYSVGIGQISSEVPQNLSASRPQDRQFILSSKKLLLSDSGFYLCAWRARTGFYGYTFGSGTRLTVV.

V usage is TRBV4-1 and J usage is TRBJ2-2; 7 nucleotides line up with TRBD1. The CDR3 is 16 amino acids. V shed 3 bases, J shed 6 bases, and the junction held 10 bases outside the gene matches. Germline V lookup: CDR1 MGHRA, CDR2 YSYEKL. CDR3 region: CASSQAPARGPGELFF. The CDR3 nucleotides read TGCGCCAGCAGCCAGGCCCCCGCGAGGGGGCCCGGGGAGCTGTTTTTT.

V and J are TRBV4-1 and TRBJ1-5; D may be TRBD1 (6 bases). Germline V gene sequence: CDR1 MGHRA, CDR2 YSYEKL. Trimming cost V 2 bases and J 0 bases, with 11 bases left between them. The length of the CDR3 is 16 residues. The CDR3 protein is CASSQLGGYSNQPQHF. Here the CDR3 DNA reads TGCGCCAGCAGCCAACTAGGGGGTTATAGCAATCAGCCCCAGCATTTT.

The chain combines TRBV6-5 with TRBJ1-5; D is unresolved. CDR3 size: 13 residues. V lost 6 bases to trimming and J lost 6 bases, with 12 bases between them. The germline V gene has CDR1 MNHEY and CDR2 SVGAGI. The CDR3 loop reads CASREGVSQPQHF. The CDR3 DNA sequence: TGTGCCAGCAGAGAAGGAGTGAGTCAGCCCCAGCATTTT.

The chain joins TRBV4-2 to TRBJ1-6, with TRBD1 matching 7 bases. This CDR3 region has 18 residues. Germline trimming cut 4 bases from V and 7 bases from J; bases unmatched to any gene: 16. Per the germline V gene, CDR1 is LGHNA and CDR2 is YNFKEQ. The CDR3 loop is CASSPQPRQGSTNSPLHF. The CDR3 nucleotides are TGTGCCAGCAGCCCTCAACCTAGACAGGGATCCACCAATTCACCCCTCCACTTT.

The CDR3 region is CASRRDRGLTYGYTF. The DNA of the CDR3 is TGCGCCAGCAGAAGGGACAGGGGGCTAACCTATGGCTACACCTTC. V usage is TRBV5-1 and J usage is TRBJ1-2; 12 nucleotides match TRBD1. Trimming cost V 5 bases and J 4 bases; bases outside gene matches: 6. From germline, CDR1 is SGHRS and CDR2 YFSETQ. The CDR3 totals 15 residues.

The chain employs TRBV7-9 and TRBJ2-3; D possibly corresponds to TRBD2 (6 bases). Germline loops: CDR1 SEHNR, CDR2 FQNEAQ (reference sequence). V was clipped by 1 base and J by 0 bases, with 20 bases between them. CDR3 length: 19 amino acids. The CDR3 DNA reads TGTGCCAGCAGCTTAGAGTTTGGTTCCCCGAGCGGGAGCACAGATACGCAGTATTTT. It yields the protein CASSLEFGSPSGSTDTQYF.

The chain carries TRBV5-1 and TRBJ1-6; D ambiguous. With 4 bases removed from V and 8 bases from J, the gap between germline ends came to 7 bases. This CDR3 spans 12 amino acids. CDR1 is SGHRS and CDR2 is YFSETQ in the germline V gene. The CDR3 DNA sequence: TGCGCCAGCAGCCCAGGTGATTCACCCCTCCACTTT. Amino acid sequence: CASSPGDSPLHF. Drawing the rest from reference TRBV5-1 and TRBJ1-6, the complete variable domain is KAGVTQTPRYLIKTRGQQVTLSCSPISGHRSVSWYQQTPGQGLQFLFEYFSETQRNKGNFPGRFSGRQFSNSRSEMNVSTLELGDSALYLCASSPGDSPLHFGNGTRLTVT.